Listed below are T cell receptor beta chains from one sample, sequenced in a study of blood T cell repertoires in COVID-19. Measured with immunoSEQ multiplex PCR; TCRdb has only the in-frame clones, and not every one. The sample lists around 180,000 clones, just under 80% occurring once. The sequencing sample was made of peripheral blood. The receptors stem from a man in his sixties or seventies with active or convalescent COVID-19. Both conserved end residues are part of each CDR3. D genes are given only for firm matches. The size of a clone is reported for some rows only, either as once, few or many, or as a class for expanded clones.

V	J	D	size	DNA	CDR3
TRBV29-1	TRBJ2-1	TRBD2	.	TGCAGCGTTGAGTGGCTAGCGGGAGAGTTTTACAATGAGCAGTTCTTC	CSVEWLAGEFYNEQFF
TRBV6-6	TRBJ1-1	.	.	TGTGCCAGCAGTTACTCGGCACTGGGCGCTGAAGCTTTCTTT	CASSYSALGAEAFF
TRBV7-2	TRBJ2-7	.	once	TGTGCCAGCAGCGGCCCCGGGACTGCGGCCTACGAGCAGTACTTC	CASSGPGTAAYEQYF
TRBV5-4	TRBJ1-6	.	.	TGTGCCAGCAGCATGACTGGAAGTCGTTATTCACCCCTCCACTTT	CASSMTGSRYSPLHF
TRBV5-1	TRBJ2-3	TRBD2	.	TGCGCCAGCAGTGGGACTAGCGGACCCACAGATACGCAGTATTTT	CASSGTSGPTDTQYF
TRBV27	TRBJ2-1	TRBD2	.	TGTGCCAGCAGTTTGGGAAGCGGGAGGTACAATGAGCAGTTCTTC	CASSLGSGRYNEQFF
TRBV19	TRBJ2-2	.	few	TGTGCCAGTAGTATATCAGGTAGCGGAGCCTCCACCGGGGAGCTGTTTTTT	CASSISGSGASTGELFF
TRBV6-5	TRBJ1-4	TRBD1	.	TGTGCCAGCAGGCCTATGGGACAGGGGGGTGAAAAACTGTTTTTT	CASRPMGQGGEKLFF
TRBV6-5	TRBJ2-2	.	few	TGTGCCAGCAGTTACGGGCATCTTAACACCGGGGAGCTGTTTTTT	CASSYGHLNTGELFF
TRBV5-5	TRBJ1-1	TRBD1	.	TGTGCCAGCAGCCGAGGGACAGAAGAACCTGAAGCTTTCTTT	CASSRGTEEPEAFF
TRBV5-1	TRBJ2-7	.	.	TGCGCCAGCAGCTTGGCAGTGAACTACGAGCAGTACTTC	CASSLAVNYEQYF
TRBV21-1	TRBJ1-2	.	.	TGTGCCAGCAGCAAAAGGTGTAGGAGGGGGCAAAGGTTTTCTAACTATGGCTACACCTTC	CASSKRCRRGQRFSNYGYTF
TRBV25-1	TRBJ1-2	TRBD1	few	TGTGCCAGCAGTGAAGACAGGGGCGCGTACTATGGCTACACCTTC	CASSEDRGAYYGYTF
TRBV3-1/TRBV3-2	TRBJ2-7	TRBD2	.	TGTGCCAGCAGCCCACCCGGACTAGCGGGGGAGGAGCAGTACTTC	CASSPPGLAGEEQYF
TRBV13	TRBJ2-3	TRBD2	.	TGTGCCAGCAGCCCCAGGACTAGCGGATCAGCTACGCAGTATTTT	CASSPRTSGSATQYF
TRBV3-1/TRBV3-2	TRBJ1-2	TRBD1	few	TGTGCCAGCAGCCCTACGAACGCCGGGACAGGCTATGGCTACACCTTC	CASSPTNAGTGYGYTF
TRBV7-2	TRBJ2-1	.	few	TGTGCCAGCAGCCAGGGGCCGCCCTACAATGAGCAGTTCTTC	CASSQGPPYNEQFF
TRBV7-6	TRBJ2-5	TRBD1	.	TGTGCCAGCAGTTCCCGACAGGGGGCCTCGCAAGAGACCCAGTACTTC	CASSSRQGASQETQYF
TRBV6-5	TRBJ1-1	.	.	TGTGCCAGCAGTTACGGTCAGGGTGGAGAAACTGAAGCTTTCTTT	CASSYGQGGETEAFF
TRBV10-2	TRBJ1-2	.	.	TGCGCCAGCAGTGGCCAGACAGACAGCTACACCTTC	CASSGQTDSYTF
TRBV5-4	TRBJ2-7	.	many	TGTGCCAGCAGCTTGGGGACAGTAAGCTCCTACGAGCAGTACTTC	CASSLGTVSSYEQYF
TRBV7-9	TRBJ2-1	.	.	TGTGCCAGCAGCTTAGTGCAGACCTACAATGAGCAGTTCTTC	CASSLVQTYNEQFF
TRBV18	TRBJ2-2	TRBD1	.	TGTGCCAGCTCATCGATGGGACAGGGTGCCGGGGAGCTGTTTTTT	CASSSMGQGAGELFF
TRBV4-1	TRBJ2-3	.	.	TGCGCCAGCAGCCAAGCCCACGGGGATACGCAGTATTTT	CASSQAHGDTQYF
TRBV30	TRBJ2-7	.	few	TGTGCCTGGAGTGGGGGCGGGACGTCTTACGAGCAGTACTTC	CAWSGGGTSYEQYF
TRBV9	TRBJ2-5	.	.	TGTGCCAGCAGCGTAGGAGGGAGCCAGACCCAGTACTTC	CASSVGGSQTQYF
TRBV11-3	TRBJ2-1	TRBD2	.	TGTGCCAGCAGCTTCTCTAGCGGGGGCGAGCAGTTCTTC	CASSFSSGGEQFF
TRBV2	TRBJ1-5	.	.	TGTGCCAGCAGTGGGGACTCCAAGGGCAATCAGCCCCAGCATTTT	CASSGDSKGNQPQHF
TRBV6-2/TRBV6-3	TRBJ1-2	.	.	TGTGCCAGCAGCCAGACCGGGAGCTATGGCTACACCTTC	CASSQTGSYGYTF
TRBV2	TRBJ2-2	.	once	TGTGCCAGCAGTCGTTACGTCGGGGGGCAAAGGGACACCGGGGAGCTGTTTTTT	CASSRYVGGQRDTGELFF
TRBV5-1	TRBJ2-3	TRBD2	.	TGCGCCAGCAGCTTGGGGACTAGCGGGAGGGGCACAGATACGCAGTATTTT	CASSLGTSGRGTDTQYF
TRBV6-5	TRBJ2-7	TRBD1	.	TGTGCCAGCAGTTGGTCGGGACAGGGGGCCTACGAGCAGTACTTC	CASSWSGQGAYEQYF
TRBV5-1	TRBJ1-1	.	few	TGCGCCAGCAGTCCAGGGTCAACCACTGAAGCTTTCTTT	CASSPGSTTEAFF
TRBV6-6	TRBJ1-3	.	.	TGTGCCAGCTCAGGTGTGGGGGGAGTTGGAAACACCATATATTTT	CASSGVGGVGNTIYF
TRBV6-5	TRBJ2-1	TRBD2	.	TGTGCCAGCAGGACGACTAGCGGGCAATACAATGAGCAGTTCTTC	CASRTTSGQYNEQFF
TRBV4-2	TRBJ2-3	TRBD2	.	TGTGCCAGCAGCCATGCTAGCGGGGGAGATACGCAGTATTTT	CASSHASGGDTQYF
TRBV9	TRBJ2-1	.	.	TGTGCCAGCAGCCCCGTGCGCGATACCTACAATGAGCAGTTCTTC	CASSPVRDTYNEQFF
TRBV6-1	TRBJ1-3	.	.	TGTGCCAGCAGTGAAGGACACCTCTCTGGAAACACCATATATTTT	CASSEGHLSGNTIYF
TRBV24-1	TRBJ2-3	TRBD1	.	TGTGCCACCAGTGAGGGACAGTCCCCCACAGATACGCAGTATTTT	CATSEGQSPTDTQYF
TRBV3-1/TRBV3-2	TRBJ2-3	.	.	TGTGCCAGCAGCCAGTTTCTCTCAGATACGCAGTATTTT	CASSQFLSDTQYF
TRBV6-6	TRBJ1-1	TRBD1	.	TGTGCCAGCACCCGCCCCGCTTCCGGGACAGGCACTGAAGCTTTCTTT	CASTRPASGTGTEAFF
TRBV4-1	TRBJ1-1	.	.	TGCGCCAGCAGCCGTAACAGGGAAATGAACACTGAAGCTTTCTTT	CASSRNREMNTEAFF
TRBV3-1/TRBV3-2	TRBJ1-2	TRBD1	.	TGTGCCAGCAGCCAAGATGGGACAGGGATCAATGGCTACACCTTC	CASSQDGTGINGYTF
TRBV7-9	TRBJ1-1	.	.	TGTGCCAGCAGCTTAGAGGGGTTCAGGTCTTTCTTT	CASSLEGFRSFF
TRBV5-1	TRBJ1-3	.	.	TGCGCCAGCAGCCTTGTTGAGTCTGGAAACACCATATATTTT	CASSLVESGNTIYF
TRBV2	TRBJ2-3	TRBD2	.	TGTGCCAGCAGGAGATGGACTAGCGGGATGGGTACAGATACGCAGTATTTT	CASRRWTSGMGTDTQYF
TRBV2	TRBJ2-7	.	.	TGTGCCAGCAGTGCACAGGGGGGGTACTCCTACGAGCAGTACTTC	CASSAQGGYSYEQYF
TRBV30	TRBJ2-5	.	.	TGTGCCTGGAGTGGTATTAGTAGTCCAGAGACCCAGTACTTC	CAWSGISSPETQYF
TRBV9	TRBJ1-2	.	.	TGTGCCAGCAGCGTAGACACAGGGTATGGCTACACCTTC	CASSVDTGYGYTF
TRBV5-1	TRBJ1-2	.	.	TGCGCCAGCAGCGCGACAGCAGACTATGGCTACACCTTC	CASSATADYGYTF
TRBV18	TRBJ1-5	TRBD1	.	TGTGCCAGCTCGGCCGGGACAGGGAGTCGGCCCCAGCATTTT	CASSAGTGSRPQHF
TRBV5-4	TRBJ1-2	TRBD1	.	TGTGCCAGCAGCGAGACAGGGAGCTATGGCTACACCTTC	CASSETGSYGYTF
TRBV28	TRBJ2-7	TRBD2	.	TGTGCCAGCCAAGACGGACTAGCGGGGGCCTACGAGCAGTACTTC	CASQDGLAGAYEQYF